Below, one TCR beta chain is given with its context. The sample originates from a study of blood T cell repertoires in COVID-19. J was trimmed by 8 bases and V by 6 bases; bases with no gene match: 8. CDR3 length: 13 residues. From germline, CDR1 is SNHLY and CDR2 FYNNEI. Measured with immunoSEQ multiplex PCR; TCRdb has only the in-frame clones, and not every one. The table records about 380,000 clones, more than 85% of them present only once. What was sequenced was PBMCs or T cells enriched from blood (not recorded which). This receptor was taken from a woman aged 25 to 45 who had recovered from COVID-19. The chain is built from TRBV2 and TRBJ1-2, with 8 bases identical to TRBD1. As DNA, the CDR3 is TGTGCCAGCAGCATACAGGGGGTCTTCGGCTACACCTTC. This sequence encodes CASSIQGVFGYTF. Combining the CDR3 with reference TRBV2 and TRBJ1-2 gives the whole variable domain EPEVTQTPSHQVTQMGQEVILRCVPISNHLYFYWYRQILGQKVEFLVSFYNNEISEKSEIFDDQFSVERPDGSNFTLKIRSTKLEDSAMYFCASSIQGVFGYTFGSGTRLTVV.